Presented here are 5 T cell receptor beta chains from one specimen sequenced in a study of blood T cell repertoires in COVID-19. Generated by immunoSEQ multiplex PCR, the TCRdb table keeps only in-frame clones and is missing some. In the table there are approximately 280,000 clones, roughly 86% of which are singletons. Sequencing used peripheral blood. The receptors shown here come from a man between 18 and 35 years old with active or convalescent COVID-19.

The rearrangement links TRBV6-2 or TRBV6-3 to TRBJ2-7; the D gene is possibly TRBD1 (5 bases). The CDR3 is 12 amino acids. Germline V CDR1 and CDR2: MNHEY, SVGEGT. V gave up 4 bases and J gave up 7 bases, with 11 bases separating them. Written as DNA, the CDR3 is TGTGCCAGCAGTTGGGGCCCCGGGGAGCAGTACTTC. This encodes CASSWGPGEQYF.

The chain links TRBV27 to TRBJ2-7, with 8 positions matching TRBD2. CDR3 length: 14 amino acids. J was trimmed by 4 bases and V by 8 bases; bases with no gene match: 10. Germline V CDR1 and CDR2: MNHEY, SMNVEV (reference sequence). This CDR3 reads CASGPGTRFYEQYF. The CDR3 nucleotides are TGTGCCAGCGGGCCCGGGACTAGGTTTTACGAGCAGTACTTC.

The V gene is TRBV11-2, the J gene TRBJ2-7; 7 bases fit TRBD1. The CDR3 loop spans 18 amino acids. The germline V gene encodes CDR1 SGHAT and CDR2 FQNNGV. Trimming cost V 0 bases and J 0 bases; bases outside gene matches: 11. CDR3 residues: CASSLDPTRQGTSYEQYF. The CDR3 coding sequence is TGTGCCAGCAGCTTAGATCCCACCCGACAGGGTACCTCCTACGAGCAGTACTTC.

The chain links TRBV2 to TRBJ2-1; TRBD2 matches at 12 bases. The CDR3 is made up of 14 amino acids. The J segment lost 10 bases and the V segment lost 6 bases, leaving 7 bases of the junction unmatched. The germline gives CDR1 SNHLY, CDR2 FYNNEI. CDR3 bases: TGTGCCAGCAGCGGACTAGCGGGGCTGGGGGAGCAGTTCTTC. Encoded protein: CASSGLAGLGEQFF.

The genes are TRBV19 and TRBJ1-2; D is ambiguous. Trimming pared 3 bases from V and 0 bases from J, leaving 11 bases between. The CDR3 length is 15 residues. Germline loops: CDR1 LNHDA, CDR2 SQIVND (reference sequence). This chain's CDR3 is CASSISFQANYGYTF. Here the CDR3 DNA reads TGTGCCAGTAGTATTAGCTTCCAAGCTAACTATGGCTACACCTTC.